This paragraph covers one TCR beta chain sequence. What it binds is not known. The method was immunoSEQ multiplex PCR; TCRdb's version includes in-frame clones alone and lacks a portion of them. Of approximately 17,000 clones in the sample, more than 70% are singletons; the top ten hold approximately 15%. The sample originates from a study of T cell responses to AZD1222 COVID-19 vaccine. Study outcomes and limitations: Donors were chiefly white British, with a greater number of females, and clonal diversity was perhaps underestimated.

The germline V gene has CDR1 SGHVS and CDR2 FQNEAQ. Trimming shortened V by 5 bases and J by 4 bases, and 14 bases separated the two germline ends. The CDR3 extends over 14 amino acids. This receptor was identified in an adult who received the AZD1222 COVID-19 vaccine. Material: peripheral blood, obtained 28 days after the second AZD1222 dose. The J gene is TRBJ1-2, the V gene TRBV7-8, with a tentative D call TRBD1 (6 bases). The CDR3 loop is CASSPQQGSYGYTF. Here the CDR3 DNA reads TGTGCCAGCAGCCCGCAACAGGGAAGCTATGGCTACACCTTC.